This is a list of T cell receptor beta chains from one sample in a study of identical twins. MiXCR, applied by TCRdb to the 5' RACE reads, yields one record per CDR3 protein. Of about 660,000 distinct CDR3 sequences in the sample, 8.6% were seen once. This sample was shared with a second study, whose subject was yellow fever vaccine responses in identical twins.

Input material: PBMCs. These receptors were collected from a woman between 18 and 29 years old in good health. Both conserved end residues are part of each CDR3. The D gene is left open where the match is weak. The listing skips clone size in some rows; elsewhere it reads once, few, many or a size class.

V gene	D gene	J gene	clone size	CDR3 protein	CDR3 DNA
TRBV28	-	TRBJ2-7	few	CASSLLQNYEQYF	TGTGCCAGCAGTTTACTCCAGAACTACGAGCAGTACTTC
TRBV27	-	TRBJ2-3	-	CASSLRGGSRTDTQYF	TGTGCCAGCAGTTTAAGGGGTGGTTCGAGGACAGATACGCAGTATTTT
TRBV5-6	-	TRBJ2-1	few	CASSQGIGEQFF	TGTGCCAGCAGTCAAGGGATAGGTGAGCAGTTCTTC
TRBV7-6	-	TRBJ2-2	-	CASSLFGSGELFF	TGTGCCAGCAGCTTATTCGGGTCCGGGGAGCTGTTTTTT
TRBV10-3	TRBD2	TRBJ2-7	many	CAISAQLAGASYEQYF	TGTGCCATCAGTGCCCAACTAGCGGGAGCTTCATACGAGCAGTACTTC
TRBV2	-	TRBJ2-2	few	CAFKGGGLPTGELFF	TGTGCTTTTAAGGGAGGGGGCCTACCCACCGGGGAGCTGTTTTTT
TRBV4-1	-	TRBJ2-5	few	CASSQDSWEETQYF	TGCGCCAGCAGCCAAGATAGCTGGGAAGAGACCCAGTACTTC
TRBV5-6	TRBD2	TRBJ2-1	-	CASSLVGKLAGPPNEQFF	TGTGCCAGCAGCTTGGTAGGGAAACTAGCGGGACCTCCCAATGAGCAGTTCTTC
TRBV15	TRBD1	TRBJ1-4	few	CATSLDRGWEKLFF	TGTGCCACCAGCTTGGACAGGGGATGGGAAAAACTGTTTTTT
TRBV2	TRBD2	TRBJ2-7	-	CASSLWVAGFDEQYF	TGTGCCAGCAGTCTCTGGGTAGCGGGGTTCGACGAGCAGTACTTC
TRBV10-3	-	TRBJ2-5	few	CAISESRGPQETQYF	TGTGCCATCAGTGAGTCGAGAGGGCCCCAAGAGACCCAGTACTTC
TRBV5-1	TRBD2	TRBJ2-7	few	CASSASGTRDEQYF	TGCGCCAGCAGCGCCTCCGGGACTAGGGACGAGCAGTACTTC
TRBV28	TRBD2	TRBJ2-1	-	CASSPGGTSGRIYNEQFF	TGTGCCAGCAGTCCAGGAGGGACTAGCGGGAGGATATACAATGAGCAGTTCTTC
TRBV10-3	-	TRBJ1-2	many	CAISETEANYGYTF	TGTGCCATCAGTGAGACGGAAGCTAACTATGGCTACACCTTC
TRBV15	-	TRBJ2-3	few	CATSRESSGDTQYF	TGTGCCACCAGCAGAGAATCATCCGGGGATACGCAGTATTTT
TRBV5-6	TRBD2	TRBJ2-1	few	CASSLVPSGRDNEQFF	TGTGCCAGCAGCTTGGTCCCTAGCGGGAGAGACAATGAGCAGTTCTTC
TRBV20-1	-	TRBJ2-5	-	CSARDLQARGEETQYF	TGCAGTGCTAGAGATCTTCAGGCGAGGGGGGAAGAGACCCAGTACTTC
TRBV11-2	-	TRBJ2-1	few	CASSLAAESYNEQFF	TGTGCCAGCAGCTTAGCAGCGGAATCCTACAATGAGCAGTTCTTC
TRBV9	-	TRBJ2-1	many	CASSLNENEQFF	TGTGCCAGCAGTCTCAATGAGAATGAGCAGTTCTTC
TRBV5-1	TRBD1	TRBJ2-2	many	CASSQGQGGELFF	TGCGCCAGCAGCCAGGGACAGGGAGGGGAGCTGTTTTTT
TRBV11-2	-	TRBJ2-1	many	CASSFSVLTADYNEQFF	TGTGCCAGCAGCTTCTCCGTCTTGACCGCGGATTACAATGAGCAGTTCTTC
TRBV24-1	-	TRBJ2-5	many	CATSLRTRETQYF	TGTGCCACCAGCCTCAGGACCCGGGAGACCCAGTACTTC
TRBV3-1	-	TRBJ2-7	many	CASSRRGTYEQYF	TGTGCCAGCAGTCGCCGGGGGACGTACGAGCAGTACTTC
TRBV20-1	TRBD2	TRBJ2-7	few	CSASGLAGVSYEQYF	TGCAGTGCTAGTGGCCTAGCGGGGGTGTCCTACGAGCAGTACTTC
TRBV6-2/TRBV6-3	TRBD1	TRBJ2-7	few	CASTTGEDEQYF	TGTGCCAGCACGACAGGGGAAGACGAGCAGTACTTC
TRBV20-1	-	TRBJ1-5	many	CSAGDQGQPQHF	TGCAGTGCGGGGGACCAAGGTCAGCCCCAGCATTTT
TRBV4-3	-	TRBJ1-1	many	CASSQDLRGTEAFF	TGCGCCAGCAGCCAAGATTTAAGAGGGACTGAAGCTTTCTTT
TRBV28	-	TRBJ2-3	many	CASSLRGTATDTQYF	TGTGCCAGCAGTTTACGGGGGACAGCTACAGATACGCAGTATTTT
TRBV7-2	TRBD2	TRBJ2-3	few	CASSLGFRRGGDTQYF	TGTGCCAGCAGCTTAGGGTTTCGGCGGGGGGGGGATACGCAGTATTTT
TRBV7-8	TRBD2	TRBJ2-3	few	CATRRRGATIDTQYF	TGTGCCACCAGAAGGCGGGGGGCGACGATTGATACGCAGTATTTT
TRBV11-2	-	TRBJ2-2	few	CASSLVVRALSKGAGELFF	TGTGCCAGCAGCTTAGTTGTCAGGGCTTTAAGTAAGGGAGCCGGGGAGCTGTTTTTT
TRBV29-1	-	TRBJ2-1	-	CSVGVLRSYNEQFF	TGCAGCGTTGGTGTTCTACGATCCTACAATGAGCAGTTCTTC
TRBV5-6	-	TRBJ1-6	-	CASTKAEPLYNSPLHF	TGTGCCAGCACCAAAGCCGAGCCACTTTATAATTCACCCCTCCACTTT
TRBV20-1	TRBD1	TRBJ1-1	few	CSARRGTGGGTEAFF	TGCAGTGCTAGGAGAGGGACAGGGGGAGGCACTGAAGCTTTCTTT
TRBV2	TRBD1	TRBJ2-7	few	CASSEEQGGYEQYF	TGTGCCAGCAGTGAAGAACAGGGGGGCTACGAGCAGTACTTC
TRBV7-8	-	TRBJ2-1	-	CASSLEAIGNEQFF	TGTGCCAGCAGCTTAGAAGCCATAGGAAATGAGCAGTTCTTC
TRBV12-3/TRBV12-4	-	TRBJ1-2	-	CASSRLNVYGYTF	TGTGCCAGCAGCCGACTTAATGTCTATGGCTACACCTTC
TRBV29-1	-	TRBJ2-1	few	CSVEGLLGGNEQFF	TGCAGCGTTGAAGGCCTCCTAGGGGGCAATGAGCAGTTCTTC
TRBV3-1	-	TRBJ1-6	many	CASSQFRGGSPLHF	TGTGCCAGCAGCCAATTCCGTGGTGGATCACCCCTCCACTTT